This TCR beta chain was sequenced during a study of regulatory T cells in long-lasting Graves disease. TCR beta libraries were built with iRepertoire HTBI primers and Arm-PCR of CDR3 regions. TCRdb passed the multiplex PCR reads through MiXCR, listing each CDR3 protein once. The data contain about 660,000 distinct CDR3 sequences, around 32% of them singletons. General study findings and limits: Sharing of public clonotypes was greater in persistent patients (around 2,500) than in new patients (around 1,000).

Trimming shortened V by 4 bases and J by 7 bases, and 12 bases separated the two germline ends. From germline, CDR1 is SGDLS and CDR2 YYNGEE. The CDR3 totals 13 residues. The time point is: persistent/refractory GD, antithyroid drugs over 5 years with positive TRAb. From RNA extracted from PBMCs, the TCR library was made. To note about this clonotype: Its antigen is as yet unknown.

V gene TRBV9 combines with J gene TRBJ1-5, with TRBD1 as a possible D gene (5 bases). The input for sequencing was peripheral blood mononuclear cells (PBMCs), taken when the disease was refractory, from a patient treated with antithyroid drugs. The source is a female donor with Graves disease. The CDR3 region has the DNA TGTGCCAGCAGCAGAGATGGGGCCCAGCCCCAGCATTTT. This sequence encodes CASSRDGAQPQHF.